This T cell receptor beta chain was recovered during a study of blood T cells in healthy people across ages. V shed 6 bases and J 6 bases; nucleotides not matched to a gene: 10. The V gene's germline CDR1 is MNHNS and CDR2 SASEGT. There are 18 residues in the CDR3. They isolated at least 7 million PBMCs from each sample. Study results and caveats: Unknown donor CMV status possibly confounded expanded clonotype changes.

Comment on this clonotype: Its antigen is not identified.

Primers used in a second PCR of roughly 6 to 12 cycles were a sample-barcoded 5' primer and a J-beta primer mix. Every sample gave at least 2.5 million paired-end reads containing CDR3. In TCRdb, the 5' RACE reads were re-called with MiXCR into one record per CDR3 protein. There are approximately 780,000 distinct CDR3 sequences in the sample; around 25% occur only once, and around 3% lies in the top ten. This same sample was also part of a study on T cells of mothers and their children.

V usage is TRBV6-1 and J usage is TRBJ2-2; TRBD2 agrees at 16 bases. Sequencing was performed on blood. This sequence was found in a boy younger than 18 in good health. The CDR3 bases are TGTGCCAGCAGCATTTTCGGGACTAGCGGGGGGGGAGCCGGGGAGCTGTTTTTT. It encodes CASSIFGTSGGGAGELFF.